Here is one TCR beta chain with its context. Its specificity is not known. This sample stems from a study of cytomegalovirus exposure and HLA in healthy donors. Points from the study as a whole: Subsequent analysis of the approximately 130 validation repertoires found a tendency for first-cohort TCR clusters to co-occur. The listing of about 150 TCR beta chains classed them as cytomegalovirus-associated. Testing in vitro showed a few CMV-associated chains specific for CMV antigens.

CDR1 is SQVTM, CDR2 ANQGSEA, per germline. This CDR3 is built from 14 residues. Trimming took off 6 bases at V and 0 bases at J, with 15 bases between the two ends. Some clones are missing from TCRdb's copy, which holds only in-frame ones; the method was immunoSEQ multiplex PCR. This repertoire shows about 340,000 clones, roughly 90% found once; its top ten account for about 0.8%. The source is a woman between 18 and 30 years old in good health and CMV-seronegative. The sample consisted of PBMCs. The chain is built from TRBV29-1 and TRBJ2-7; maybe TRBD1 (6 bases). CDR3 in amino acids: CSVTEPDSSYEQYF. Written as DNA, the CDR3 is TGCAGCGTGACCGAACCGGACAGCTCCTACGAGCAGTACTTC.